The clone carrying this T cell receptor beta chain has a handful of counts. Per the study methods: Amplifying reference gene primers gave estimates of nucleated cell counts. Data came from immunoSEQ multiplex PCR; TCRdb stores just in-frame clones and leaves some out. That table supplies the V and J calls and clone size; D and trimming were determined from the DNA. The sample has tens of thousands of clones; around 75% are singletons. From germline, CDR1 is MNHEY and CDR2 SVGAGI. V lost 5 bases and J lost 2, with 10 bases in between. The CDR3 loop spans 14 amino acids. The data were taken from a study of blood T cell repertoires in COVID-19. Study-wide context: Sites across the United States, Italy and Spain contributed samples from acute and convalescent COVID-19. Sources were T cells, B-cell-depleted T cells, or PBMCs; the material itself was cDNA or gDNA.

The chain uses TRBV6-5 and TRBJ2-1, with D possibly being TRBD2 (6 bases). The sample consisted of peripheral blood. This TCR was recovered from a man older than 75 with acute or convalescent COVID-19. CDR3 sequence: CASSRREAYNEQFF. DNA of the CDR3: TGTGCCAGCAGTCGGAGGGAGGCCTACAATGAGCAGTTCTTC.